This T cell receptor (beta chain) was sequenced for a study of CD8+CD57+ T cells in acquired aplastic anemia. At the level of the study: Sorted cells (CD4+ and CD8+) yielded DNA amounts that averaged about 3.1 ug. Study-level findings and limits: In common between the patients and the controls were approximately 30 CD8+ CDR3 sequences.

The V gene's germline CDR1 is KGHDR and CDR2 SFDVKD. V lost 6 bases, J lost 6 bases, and 12 bases lay in between. This CDR3 has 13 amino acids. Genomic DNA templated the TCR beta VDJ and CDR3 profiling. TCRdb re-called the reads with MiXCR, one entry per CDR3 protein. The table shows around 150,000 distinct CDR3 sequences, with less than 60% occurring only once. CD8+CD57+ cell expansion had been shown by flow cytometry in patients chosen for sequencing. Every patient was diagnosed with severe acquired aplastic anemia. This clonotype has a handful of counts. Its specificity is not known. The receptor was derived from a human donor with aplastic anemia. The source material was sorted CD4+, CD8+, or CD8+CD57+ T cells (not recorded which) from PBMCs. This sequence joins TRBV24-1 and TRBJ2-3; no definite D call. CDR3 nucleotides: TGTGCCACCAGTAAGGTTGGCGAGGATACGCAGTATTTT. As protein: CATSKVGEDTQYF.